Reported below is one T cell receptor (beta chain). Libraries were prepared by immunoSEQ multiplex PCR; TCRdb keeps only in-frame clonotypes and omits some of them. Found here are around 140,000 clones, about three quarters of them singletons; the top ten hold over 2.5%. Each participant's cohort was designated according to participant-reported clinical history. These data originate in a study of blood T cell repertoires in COVID-19. Background on the study: The United States, Italy and Spain supplied acute and convalescent COVID-19 samples.

Trimming cost V 0 bases and J 8 bases, with 14 bases left between them. Germline lookup yields CDR1 SGHVS and CDR2 FNYEAQ. The CDR3 loop spans 16 amino acids. This clonotype originated in a woman aged 50 to 60 who had recovered from COVID-19. The sequencing input was PBMCs or T cells enriched from blood (not recorded which). The chain has TRBV7-6 and TRBJ1-6, with D possibly matching TRBD1 (5 bases). The CDR3 DNA is TGTGCCAGCAGCTTAGCGGTTCCAGGGCGTTATTCACCCCTCCACTTT. Translated, it gives CASSLAVPGRYSPLHF. The full variable domain, its missing parts supplied by reference TRBV7-6 and TRBJ1-6, is GAGVSQSPRYKVTKRGQDVALRCDPISGHVSLYWYRQALGQGPEFLTYFNYEAQQDKSGLPNDRFSAERPEGSISTLTIQRTEQRDSAMYRCASSLAVPGRYSPLHFGNGTRLTVT.